This T cell receptor (beta chain) was retrieved from a study of cytomegalovirus exposure and HLA in healthy donors (TCRdb year 2017). Some background on the complete study: According to an earlier analysis of 587 of the donors, 150 million to 200 million T cells yielded 95 million to 140 million unique TCR beta sequences and roughly 280 Gb of sequence data. An earlier analysis of approximately 500 of the donors applied high-throughput TCR beta sequencing to assess whether each TCR beta V gene segment acted as functional or pseudogenic. The study aimed to test whether cataloging public T cell receptors could reveal signatures of past pathogen exposure. Among 398 genotyped donors of the cohort, an average of roughly 240,000 unique TCR beta nucleotide sequences were sequenced per donor, roughly a sixth of them non-productive. The study profiled the T cell repertoires of about 640 subjects by immunosequencing and related them to cytomegalovirus serostatus. A later genetic analysis used genome-wide SNP genotypes for about 55% of the 666 donors, treating that subset as a discovery cohort. A later analysis re-examined previously published TCR beta repertoires from about 700 donors and added high-resolution HLA genotyping to investigate patterns of TCR occurrence. Rather than using new phenotypic data, the later analysis identified candidate immune exposures from TCR beta sequences and from how often those sequences occurred across donors. Along with the roughly 700-subject first cohort, a separate validation cohort of over a hundred different subjects was used. The number of typed donors differed by locus: 629-630 for A, B, C, DRB1 and DQB1; about 520 for DQA1; 606 for DPA1; and 400 to 480 for DPB1. The study combined high-throughput TCR immunosequencing, statistical association of individual TCRs with disease status, and machine learning to predict cytomegalovirus infection status. HLA typing covered class I and class II loci at four-digit resolution. The genetic ancestry cluster associated with self-reported Caucasian donors included over 65% of the approximately 400 genotyped donors. Because of strong linkage in the cohort, 5 or 6 DR-DQ haplotypes were treated as single units for association and clustering. Every repertoire in the discovery cohort had been generated on one and the same sequencing platform. Donor age, sex, ethnicity and CMV serostatus were compiled together with the repertoire data. About 280 gigabases of sequencing data and some 85 million unique TCR sequences were included in an early release covering about 620 HLA-typed donors.

About this clone: It lacks a known antigen. Base-call qualities are not available, and no considerably larger clone is one nucleotide away.

The CDR3 has 13 amino acids, counting the end cysteine and phenylalanine. Only the CDR3 DNA stays, 39 bases, in frame from base 1. V and J lose 0 bases and 7 bases, and a span of 8 bases separates them. From a lookup of the germline V gene, CDR1 and CDR2 are SGHRS and YFSETQ. Receptors were amplified or captured by the immunoSEQ multiplex PCR assay. A mixture of 60 forward primers for TCR Vbeta segments and 13 reverse primers for TCR Jbeta segments was used in the multiplex PCR. Amplification of the CDR3 region of rearranged TCR beta genes was performed with a multiplex PCR assay on genomic DNA. Amplified TCR beta libraries were sequenced as 87-base-pair reads on the Illumina HiSeq System. For the original study's pipeline: In a later analysis, around 80 million unique TCR beta chains were counted across the approximately 670 repertoires, and approximately 9.9 million of these chains were shared by at least two donors. A nearest-neighbor algorithm error-corrected the raw reads and collapsed the reads into unique sequences, merging closely related sequences to remove PCR and sequencing errors. V, D and J gene segments were assigned by aligning CDR3 sequences to IMGT reference sequences. Each retained sequence needed at least a six-nucleotide match to both a V gene segment and a J gene segment. Rearrangements were called productive when the CDR3 lacked stop codons and stayed in frame with V and J; all others were non-productive. Following IMGT convention, CDR3 was defined as the stretch from the second conserved V-encoded cysteine to the conserved J-encoded phenylalanine. In an earlier analysis of some 550 of the donors, sequences lacking an unambiguous match to a single V gene segment were excluded. An earlier analysis of 587 of the donors called V segments functional above 56.7% productive rearrangements and segregating when the between-donor standard deviation exceeded 5%. A statistical classification framework was built for diagnosing cytomegalovirus status from the catalog of TCR beta chain sequences. V and J gene assignment, in a later analysis, came from comparing TCR nucleotide sequences with IMGT/GENE-DB human TR gene sequences. A later analysis assigned CDR3 sequences and most-parsimonious VDJ recombination scenarios with the TCRdist pipeline. In a later analysis, every TCR beta chain was defined by the combination of its CDR3 amino acid sequence and its V-gene family, and reads without a unique V-gene family were dropped. In a later analysis, fewer than 600 highly shared, low-generation-probability nucleotide sequences were removed to address suspected cross-contamination and a sequencing artifact. A later analysis calculated a clonal expansion index for each public chain from normalized within-repertoire ranks of inferred template counts. A later analysis computed generation probabilities with a VDJ recombination model fitted to out-of-frame rearrangements, and checked the results against IGoR. Hypergeometric tests were used in a later analysis to score TCR-TCR, TCR-HLA and TCR-CMV co-occurrence, with a repertoire-size bias correction applied to the TCR pairs. False discovery rates were estimated in a later analysis by permuting HLA or CMV assignments 20 times. A later analysis grouped co-occurring TCRs with DBSCAN, adding TCRdist sequence similarity when clustering within HLA-allele-positive subsets. Repertoires with fewer than 30,000 or more than 120,000 public chains, plus five repertoires with anomalous nucleotide sharing, were excluded from co-occurrence clustering. TCRdb provides this immuneACCESS table in a form limited to in-frame rearrangements. Some clones are lacking; in checked studies, under half of them reflect an unresolved V gene, and why the rest are absent is not known. V, J and clone size were drawn from that table, and D and trimming were deduced from the DNA. This sample has more than 150,000 clones in its table, and roughly 80% of those were observed once. Of the sample, less than 7% falls within the top ten clones.

The cohort consisted of hundreds of healthy bone marrow donors. Cohort members were all nominally healthy when sampled, although unrecorded immune exposures were likely present. The donor was CMV seropositive and was included in the group of around 300 seropositive cohort members. Each donor provided a peripheral blood sample, and peripheral blood mononuclear cells were used for TCR beta sequencing. Genomic DNA was extracted from the blood cell samples with the Qiagen DNeasy Blood Extraction Kit. What the research found in general, with its limitations: CMV serostatus was the only immune exposure information available for the cohort. A further reported finding was that TCR beta sequences accurately predicted the HLA-A and HLA-B alleles for most subjects in the first cohort. In a later analysis, TCR association rates were found to vary across HLA loci, with the most associated TCRs seen for DRB1 alleles and the fewest for HLA-C alleles. The authors suggested that the approach could potentially be generalized to other disease states and immunological phenotypes. Compared with the approximately 700-donor mean, donors in an Asian-associated ancestry cluster had fewer N-insertions in productive TCRs, according to a later genetic analysis. Most TCR sequences were seen in very few donors, while some public TCRs were found in many individuals. Specific HLA alleles were associated with about 17,000 TCR beta sequences at a false discovery rate of 0.05 in a later analysis. In a later analysis, several top co-occurrence clusters were reported to appear linked to parvovirus B19, influenza, CMV and Epstein-Barr virus. Roughly 17 rarely observed V segments, including chromosome 9 orphons, were excluded from the earlier analysis of several hundred of the donors because counts were too low. In a later analysis, HLA-associated TCR beta chains showed more clonal expansion and lower generation probabilities than non-associated chains that were equally common. HLA typing was unavailable for some donors at each locus, so association tests used only the typed subset. Assigning TCR associations to individual alleles was difficult when HLA alleles, especially DR and DQ, strongly co-occurred. The classifier was reported to diagnose cytomegalovirus status with high specificity and sensitivity in both the original cohort and the validation cohort. Three of the identified cytomegalovirus-associated TCR beta chains were confirmed in vitro to be specific for cytomegalovirus antigens. In the study, about 150 TCR beta chains were listed as associated with cytomegalovirus. A cluster of highly shared sequence variants was judged likely to represent a technical artifact of the sequencing pipeline. In an earlier analysis of around 500 of the donors, most TCR beta V segments appeared in productive rearrangements about 87% or about 30% of the time, broadly matching IMGT annotations. The cohort was sequenced for TCR beta chains only, and without alpha or paired-chain data the features that could be detected were limited. An association between a missense DCLRE1C variant and V-gene and J-gene trimming of TCR beta chains was found in a later genetic analysis and replicated in an independent cohort. Correlated functional status among segregating V segments might be attributable to linkage disequilibrium, but an unknown experimental factor could not be ruled out. Roughly uniform sequencing depth across donors was assumed in presence/absence analyses, although this assumption may not hold. In a later analysis, most CMV-associated TCR beta chains were found to appear HLA-restricted, with HLA associations seemingly driven largely by CMV exposure. Some IMGT-functional V segments, including TRBV6-2 and TRBV6-3, could not be distinguished by the 87-base-pair reads and were therefore excluded.

The receptor was derived from a middle-aged man in good health and CMV-seropositive. The V and J segments used are TRBV5-1 and TRBJ2-1; no D gene is confidently identified. What was sequenced was PBMCs. The CDR3 protein is CASSLVSTNEQFF. DNA sequence: TGCGCCAGCAGCTTGGTATCAACAAATGAGCAGTTCTTC.